This TCR beta chain was sequenced for a study of T cell responses to AZD1222 COVID-19 vaccine. A note on this clone: Its specificity is not known.

Trimming pared 5 bases from V and 9 bases from J, leaving 17 bases between. Germline CDR1 and CDR2: KGHSH and LQKENI. The CDR3 extends over 14 amino acids. Data came from immunoSEQ multiplex PCR; TCRdb stores just in-frame clones and leaves some out. The sample has roughly 150,000 clones; roughly 92% are singletons. Findings and limits, study-wide: Researchers report vaccine-associated CD4 TCRs spanning spike, with dominance at 160-218 and 743-854.

The chain couples TRBV18 to TRBJ1-3; tentative D call: TRBD1 (5 bases). This TCR derives from an adult in good health. This sample comprised peripheral blood, obtained on day 0 of AZD1222 vaccination. The CDR3 DNA is TGTGCCAGCTCAACCGGGACGCGGAGTTTCACCATATATTTT. Encoded protein: CASSTGTRSFTIYF. The whole variable domain, remainder taken from reference TRBV18 and TRBJ1-3, is NAGVMQNPRHLVRRRGQEARLRCSPMKGHSHVYWYRQLPEEGLKFMVYLQKENIIDESGMPKERFSAEFPKEGPSILRIQQVVRGDSAAYFCASSTGTRSFTIYFGEGSWLTVV.